The present TCR beta chain was sequenced within a study of cytomegalovirus exposure and HLA in healthy donors. The CDR3 spans 15 residues. Losses at the gene ends were 5 bases for V and 2 bases for J; bases not matched to a gene: 8. Germline lookup yields CDR1 MDHEN and CDR2 SYDVKM. PCR employed 60 Vbeta and 13 Jbeta primers. Profiled with immunoSEQ multiplex PCR; TCRdb holds only in-frame clones, not every one. This sample carries some 120,000 clones, about 80% of them seen once, and the ten largest clones take roughly 3.7%. The sample consisted of PBMCs. This sequence joins TRBV28 and TRBJ2-7; 8 nucleotides agree with TRBD2. The clonotype comes from a woman aged 40 to 50 in good health and CMV-seropositive. The CDR3 sequence: CASSPFSGIPYEQYF. The CDR3 DNA is TGTGCCAGCAGTCCCTTTAGCGGGATCCCCTACGAGCAGTACTTC.